A single sample is the source of the 31 T cell receptor beta chains below, sequenced in a study of blood T cell repertoires in COVID-19. Repertoires were generated with immunoSEQ multiplex PCR, while TCRdb's copy carries only in-frame clones and drops some. The sample includes 75,000 to 100,000 clones, approximately 84% of them seen just once. Sequences were obtained from peripheral blood. The source of these receptors is a woman of 80 years or more with acute or convalescent COVID-19.

This chain uses TRBV28 with TRBJ1-6; 7 bases fit TRBD1. CDR1 and CDR2 (germline): MDHEN, SYDVKM. J gave up 8 bases and V 6 bases, and 13 bases lay outside the gene matches. The CDR3 has 16 amino acids. CDR3 in DNA: TGTGCCAGCAGGGGGGACAGAGAGTCCTCCTATTCACCCCTCCACTTT. Encoded protein: CASRGDRESSYSPLHF.

This chain connects TRBV15 to TRBJ2-1; TRBD1 is a possible D gene (6 bases). The germline gives CDR1 LNHNV, CDR2 YYDKDF (reference sequence). This CDR3 comprises 13 residues. Trimming left V 4 bases short and J 5 bases short, with 9 bases between. The CDR3 DNA is TGTGCCACCAGCAACGACAGGCACAATGAGCAGTTCTTC. It specifies CATSNDRHNEQFF.

In this sample, this clone turned up many times. The rearrangement links TRBV6-2 or TRBV6-3 to TRBJ2-7; the match to TRBD2 covers 7 bases. Germline assignment: CDR1 MNHEY and CDR2 SVGEGT. This CDR3 is 15 amino acids long. V lost 0 bases, J lost 6 bases, and 8 bases stayed unmatched. The CDR3 is CASSYSAGVAGEQYV. The CDR3 coding sequence is TGTGCCAGCAGTTACTCGGCGGGGGTTGCGGGCGAGCAGTACGTC.

J is TRBJ1-1 and V is TRBV7-6, with 9 positions matching TRBD1. Trimming at V came to 5 bases and at J to 1 base, leaving 5 bases not matched to a gene. Germline V lookup: CDR1 SGHVS, CDR2 FNYEAQ. This CDR3 has 15 amino acids. CDR3 sequence reads: CASSLRTGENTEAFF. For the CDR3, the DNA is TGTGCCAGCAGCCTTCGGACAGGGGAGAACACTGAAGCTTTCTTT.

The V call is TRBV28, the J call TRBJ1-5; possible D gene TRBD1, 6 bases. The CDR3 is 17 residues long. The V and J ends lost 4 bases and 0 bases respectively, with 16 bases between them. Germline-derived CDR1 and CDR2 are MDHEN and SYDVKM. CDR3 loop: CASSSSGTPDSNQPQHF. CDR3 in DNA: TGTGCCAGCAGTTCCTCCGGGACACCGGATAGCAATCAGCCCCAGCATTTT.

The rearrangement joins TRBV7-9 to TRBJ2-7, with TRBD2 identical over 9 bases. CDR1 is SEHNR and CDR2 is FQNEAQ in the germline V gene (reference sequence). CDR3 length: 12 amino acids. With 5 bases clipped from V and 7 bases from J, the junction kept 3 bases outside the gene matches. The CDR3 DNA is TGTGCCAGCAGCGCGGGGGGGAAAGAGCAGTACTTC. Amino acids: CASSAGGKEQYF.

This sequence joins TRBV7-9 and TRBJ1-3; a weak D match, TRBD1 (6 bases). The V and J ends lost 5 bases and 0 bases respectively, with 8 bases between them. The CDR3 has 14 residues. The germline V gene encodes CDR1 SEHNR and CDR2 FQNEAQ (reference sequence). This CDR3 is CASSQGLSGNTIYF. The CDR3, as DNA: TGTGCCAGCAGCCAGGGGCTCTCTGGAAACACCATATATTTT.

The chain combines TRBV5-1 with TRBJ2-3, with 11 bases that match TRBD2. This CDR3 is built from 17 residues. Looked up from germline, CDR1 is SGHRS and CDR2 is YFSETQ. J was trimmed by 3 bases and V by 0 bases; bases with no gene match: 6. The DNA for the CDR3 is TGCGCCAGCAGCTTGGCGGTAGCGGGGGGGCAAACAGATACGCAGTATTTT. Translated, it gives CASSLAVAGGQTDTQYF.

The CDR3: CASTLDWGSYGYTF. The CDR3 DNA reads as TGTGCCAGCACTTTAGACTGGGGCTCCTATGGCTACACCTTC. The chain is built from TRBV7-2 and TRBJ1-2, with D perhaps matching TRBD1 (5 bases). The CDR3 runs to 14 residues. Trimming shortened V by 7 bases and J by 4 bases, and 16 bases separated the two germline ends. CDR1 is SGHTA, CDR2 FQGNSA, per germline.

The gene calls are TRBV6-2 or TRBV6-3 and TRBJ1-1; a weak D match, TRBD1 (5 bases). Germline lookup yields CDR1 MNHEY and CDR2 SVGEGT. V lost 5 bases, J lost 1 base, and 11 bases lay in between. This CDR3 comprises 14 residues. The CDR3 nucleotides read TGTGCCAGCAGTCCCGACAGACAGAACACTGAAGCTTTCTTT. Protein: CASSPDRQNTEAFF.

The V and J genes are TRBV10-3 and TRBJ1-2, with TRBD1 matching 8 bases. CDR3 length: 14 amino acids. CDR1 and CDR2 from the germline V gene are ENHRY and SYGVKD. V was clipped by 6 bases and J by 8 bases; unmatched bases: 11. CDR3 residues: CAISLRDRQEGYTF. The CDR3 DNA is TGTGCCATCAGCCTTAGGGACAGGCAGGAGGGCTACACCTTC.

The chain has TRBV5-1 and TRBJ1-4; D possibly corresponds to TRBD1 (6 bases). V was trimmed by 5 bases and J by 3 bases, leaving 14 bases between them. The CDR3 extends over 15 amino acids. Germline V lookup: CDR1 SGHRS, CDR2 YFSETQ. The CDR3 region is CASRPGTKPNEKLFF. CDR3 nucleotides: TGCGCCAGCAGACCCGGGACAAAGCCTAATGAAAAACTGTTTTTT. The complete variable domain, with remaining parts taken from reference TRBV5-1 and TRBJ1-4, reads KAGVTQTPRYLIKTRGQQVTLSCSPISGHRSVSWYQQTPGQGLQFLFEYFSETQRNKGNFPGRFSGRQFSNSRSEMNVSTLELGDSALYLCASRPGTKPNEKLFFGSGTQLSVL.

The chain combines TRBV2 with TRBJ1-6; TRBD1 agrees at 7 bases. Germline CDR1 and CDR2: SNHLY and FYNNEI. There are 12 residues in the CDR3. Germline trimming cut 6 bases from V and 11 bases from J; bases unmatched to any gene: 4. CDR3 loop: CASSPQGTPLHF. For the CDR3, the DNA is TGTGCCAGCAGCCCACAGGGGACACCCCTCCACTTT.

The chain joins TRBV28 to TRBJ1-1; 7 bases map to TRBD1. This CDR3 spans 15 amino acids. J lost 11 bases, V lost 2 bases, and 14 bases had no gene match. Looked up from germline, CDR1 is MDHEN and CDR2 is SYDVKM. The CDR3 spells CASSLPDRTGAEAFF. CDR3 in DNA: TGTGCCAGCAGTTTACCCGACCGGACAGGTGCCGAGGCTTTCTTT.

The V and J genes are TRBV6-2 or TRBV6-3 and TRBJ2-3; tentatively, D is TRBD2 (7 bases). CDR3 size: 14 residues. From germline, CDR1 is MNHEY and CDR2 SVGEGT. With 6 bases removed from V and 9 bases from J, the gap between germline ends came to 19 bases. The CDR3 DNA follows: TGTGCCAGCAGCCACTATTCGGGGGGCAGAACGCAGTATTTT. It specifies CASSHYSGGRTQYF.

The CDR3 DNA is TGTGCCAGCAGGCCTACGACAGGGAAGGAAAACATTCAGTACTTC. Encoded protein: CASRPTTGKENIQYF. The chain joins TRBV11-2 to TRBJ2-4; 7 bases align to TRBD1. The junction had 10 bases not matched to a gene; V was cut back by 6 bases and J by 5 bases. Germline V gene sequence: CDR1 SGHAT, CDR2 FQNNGV. The CDR3 is 15 residues long. Complete variable domain (other parts from reference TRBV11-2 and TRBJ2-4): EAGVAQSPRYKIIEKRQSVAFWCNPISGHATLYWYQQILGQGPKLLIQFQNNGVVDDSQLPKDRFSAERLKGVDSTLKIQPAKLEDSAVYLCASRPTTGKENIQYFGAGTRLSVL.

V is TRBV7-2 and J is TRBJ2-1; 8 bases agree with TRBD1. In germline, CDR1 is SGHTA, CDR2 FQGNSA. The junction had 9 bases not matched to a gene; V was cut back by 6 bases and J by 2 bases. The CDR3 length is 16 residues. The CDR3 DNA reads as TGTGCCAGCAGTAAAGACAGGGGCCGGCCCTACAATGAGCAGTTCTTC. Its translation is CASSKDRGRPYNEQFF.

This chain's CDR3 is CATRGGVTGELFF. DNA of the CDR3: TGTGCCACCAGGGGGGGTGTCACCGGGGAGCTGTTTTTT. The gene calls are TRBV10-3 and TRBJ2-2; D possibly uses TRBD1 or TRBD2 (7 bases each). Trimming took 10 bases from V and 4 from J, leaving 13 bases between them. The CDR3 covers 13 residues. CDR1 is ENHRY and CDR2 is SYGVKD in the germline V gene.

This chain uses TRBV23-1 with TRBJ1-3; 9 nucleotides line up with TRBD1. TRBV23-1 is an ORF; its function is uncertain. Unmatched junction bases numbered 8, after V lost 6 bases and J lost 2 bases. The CDR3 spans 16 residues. In DNA, the CDR3 is TGCGCCAGCAGGGACCGGGACAGGGAAACTGGAAACACCATATATTTT. Its translation: CASRDRDRETGNTIYF.

The rearrangement joins TRBV28 to TRBJ1-3, with 9 bases matching TRBD1. Trimming took 6 bases from V and 0 from J; bases not matched to a gene: 3. The CDR3 extends over 15 amino acids. In germline, CDR1 is MDHEN, CDR2 SYDVKM. This CDR3 is CASRTGGNSGNTIYF. CDR3 DNA: TGTGCCAGCAGGACAGGGGGGAACTCTGGAAACACCATATATTTT.

This clone occurred a few times. The chain has TRBV28 and TRBJ1-5; 7 bases agree with TRBD1. Germline V gene lookup returns CDR1 MDHEN and CDR2 SYDVKM. V lost 6 bases, J lost 5 bases, and 4 bases stayed unmatched. This CDR3 has 13 amino acids. CDR3 bases: TGTGCCAGCAGCCACAGGGGCTATCAGCCCCAGCATTTT. Its protein is CASSHRGYQPQHF.

The chain links TRBV20-1 to TRBJ2-5; 7 bases match TRBD1. Trimming removed 3 bases from V and 6 bases from J; junction bases left unmatched: 4. Per germline, CDR1 DFQATT and CDR2 SNEGSKA (reference sequence). This CDR3 comprises 12 residues. The CDR3 protein is CSASEGAQTQYF. CDR3 coding DNA: TGCAGTGCTAGTGAGGGGGCACAGACCCAGTACTTC.

The chain recombines TRBV6-5 with TRBJ1-3; unclear D gene. The germline V gene has CDR1 MNHEY and CDR2 SVGAGI. The CDR3 runs to 15 residues. Trimming stripped 6 bases from V and 0 bases from J, with 12 bases between. The DNA of the CDR3 is TGTGCCAGCAGCACCCGACAAAGCTCTGGAAACACCATATATTTT. Its protein is CASSTRQSSGNTIYF.

This chain joins TRBV5-1 and TRBJ2-5; 7 bases fit TRBD1. The germline V gene has CDR1 SGHRS and CDR2 YFSETQ. The CDR3 loop spans 14 amino acids. The V segment lost 4 bases and the J segment 5 bases; nucleotides outside the gene matches: 8. The CDR3 bases are TGCGCCAGCAGCGGCGGTACAGGGGTTGAGACCCAGTACTTC. Translation: CASSGGTGVETQYF.

The chain combines TRBV6-5 with TRBJ1-1; TRBD1 agrees at 8 bases. The germline V gene encodes CDR1 MNHEY and CDR2 SVGAGI. The V gene end was trimmed by 11 bases and the J gene end by 5 bases; junction bases not matched to a gene: 13. The CDR3 totals 14 residues. The CDR3 nucleotides read TGTGCCGTCGGGGGGCAGGGGGCAGGAACTGAAGCTTTCTTT. The encoded protein is CAVGGQGAGTEAFF.

The chain combines TRBV6-2 or TRBV6-3 with TRBJ1-2; 7 bases are shared with TRBD1. This CDR3 contains 12 residues. The trim removed 5 bases at V and 5 bases at J, leaving 2 bases unmatched. Germline V gene data show CDR1 as MNHEY and CDR2 as SVGEGT. CDR3 nucleotide sequence: TGTGCCAGCAGTCGCAGGGGGTATGGCTACACCTTC. Its protein is CASSRRGYGYTF.

The chain employs TRBV18 and TRBJ2-5; maybe TRBD1 (5 bases). The germline V and J ends were trimmed by 2 bases and 4 bases, with 17 bases remaining between them. CDR1 and CDR2 (germline): KGHSH, LQKENI. CDR3 length: 16 residues. The CDR3 DNA sequence: TGTGCCAGCTCACCAGAGGCAGGGCTCACGGGAGAGACCCAGTACTTC. This gives the protein CASSPEAGLTGETQYF.

The chain combines TRBV4-1 with TRBJ1-1; tentatively, D is TRBD1 (5 bases). The CDR3 has 16 amino acids. Trimming removed 1 base from V and 5 bases from J, with 17 bases in between. Germline CDR1 and CDR2: MGHRA and YSYEKL. In nucleotides, the CDR3 is TGCGCCAGCAGCCAAGCTGAGACAGAAGGTCAAACTGAAGCTTTCTTT. Protein product: CASSQAETEGQTEAFF.

The chain uses TRBV5-1 and TRBJ1-3; D might be TRBD1 (6 bases). Deletions cut 4 bases from V and 0 bases from J, with 17 bases between. CDR3 length equals 17 residues. CDR1 is SGHRS and CDR2 is YFSETQ in the germline V gene. CDR3 loop: CASSHGQPINSGNTIYF. The CDR3 bases are TGCGCCAGCAGCCATGGACAGCCCATAAACTCTGGAAACACCATATATTTT. Combining the CDR3 with reference TRBV5-1 and TRBJ1-3 gives the whole variable domain KAGVTQTPRYLIKTRGQQVTLSCSPISGHRSVSWYQQTPGQGLQFLFEYFSETQRNKGNFPGRFSGRQFSNSRSEMNVSTLELGDSALYLCASSHGQPINSGNTIYFGEGSWLTVV.

The chain links TRBV5-5 to TRBJ1-2; D is unresolved. Germline-derived CDR1 and CDR2 are SGHKS and YYEKEE (reference sequence). The CDR3 consists of 13 residues. The germline V and J ends were trimmed by 3 bases and 7 bases, with 13 bases remaining between them. CDR3 amino acids: CASSSLSPGGYTF. In DNA, the CDR3 is TGTGCCAGCAGCTCGCTATCCCCGGGTGGCTACACCTTC.

CDR3 sequence reads: CASSLGGGKAFF. CDR3 sequence (DNA): TGTGCCAGCAGTTTAGGTGGAGGGAAAGCTTTCTTT. V gene TRBV27 combines with J gene TRBJ1-1; no definite D call. The V end was cut by 2 bases, the J end by 9 bases, with 10 bases between. Germline V gene data show CDR1 as MNHEY and CDR2 as SMNVEV (reference sequence). CDR3 length equals 12 residues.